The TCR beta chain under discussion was sequenced for a study of T cells and Merkel cell carcinoma outcomes. The table came from immunoSEQ multiplex PCR; TCRdb's copy has only in-frame clones and leaves some out. Altogether approximately 15,000 clones are present, over 80% being singletons, with the ten largest covering 7.9%. After removal of 1 base from V and 6 bases from J, the junction contained 7 bases not matched to a gene. The CDR3 runs 16 residues. Germline CDR1 is SGHRS and CDR2 is YFSETQ. The V and J genes are TRBV5-1 and TRBJ2-1; 10 bases line up with TRBD2. This TCR derives from a human donor with Merkel cell carcinoma. Sequenced: tumor tissue from Merkel cell carcinoma. The CDR3 DNA sequence: TGCGCCAGCAGCTTGATGATGTCTAGCGGGGGCAATGAGCAGTTCTTC. It specifies CASSLMMSSGGNEQFF.